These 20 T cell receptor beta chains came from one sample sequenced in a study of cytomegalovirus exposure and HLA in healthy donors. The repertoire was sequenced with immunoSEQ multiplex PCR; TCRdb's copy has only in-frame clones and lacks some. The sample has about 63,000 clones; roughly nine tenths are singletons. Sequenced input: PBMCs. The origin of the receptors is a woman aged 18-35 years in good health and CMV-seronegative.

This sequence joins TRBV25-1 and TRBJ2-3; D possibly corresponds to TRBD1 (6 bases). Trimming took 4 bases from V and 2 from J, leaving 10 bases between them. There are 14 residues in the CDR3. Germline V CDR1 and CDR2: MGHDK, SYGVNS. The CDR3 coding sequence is TGTGCCAGCAGTGTGGACAGCTCCACAGATACGCAGTATTTT. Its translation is CASSVDSSTDTQYF.

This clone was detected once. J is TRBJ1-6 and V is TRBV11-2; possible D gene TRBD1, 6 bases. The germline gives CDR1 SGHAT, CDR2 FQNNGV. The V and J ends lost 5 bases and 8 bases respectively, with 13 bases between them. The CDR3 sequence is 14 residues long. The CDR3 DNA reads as TGTGCCAGCAGCCCCAGACGACAGGATTCACCCCTCCACTTT. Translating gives CASSPRRQDSPLHF. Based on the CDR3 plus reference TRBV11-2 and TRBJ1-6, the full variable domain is EAGVAQSPRYKIIEKRQSVAFWCNPISGHATLYWYQQILGQGPKLLIQFQNNGVVDDSQLPKDRFSAERLKGVDSTLKIQPAKLEDSAVYLCASSPRRQDSPLHFGNGTRLTVT.

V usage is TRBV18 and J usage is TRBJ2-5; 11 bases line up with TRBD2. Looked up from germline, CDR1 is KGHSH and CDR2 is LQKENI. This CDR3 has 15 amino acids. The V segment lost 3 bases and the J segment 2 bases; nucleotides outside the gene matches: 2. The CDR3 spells CASSPRTSGQETQYF. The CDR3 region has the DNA TGTGCCAGCTCACCCAGGACTAGCGGGCAAGAGACCCAGTACTTC. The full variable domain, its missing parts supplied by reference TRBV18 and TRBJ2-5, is NAGVMQNPRHLVRRRGQEARLRCSPMKGHSHVYWYRQLPEEGLKFMVYLQKENIIDESGMPKERFSAEFPKEGPSILRIQQVVRGDSAAYFCASSPRTSGQETQYFGPGTRLLVL.

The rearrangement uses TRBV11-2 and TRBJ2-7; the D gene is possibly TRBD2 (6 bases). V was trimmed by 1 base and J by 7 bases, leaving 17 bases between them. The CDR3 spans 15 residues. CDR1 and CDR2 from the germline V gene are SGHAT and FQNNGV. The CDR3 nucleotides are TGTGCCAGCAGCTTAGTAGGGTTTCTAGGGAGGGAGCAGTACTTC. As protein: CASSLVGFLGREQYF. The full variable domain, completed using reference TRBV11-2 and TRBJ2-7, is EAGVAQSPRYKIIEKRQSVAFWCNPISGHATLYWYQQILGQGPKLLIQFQNNGVVDDSQLPKDRFSAERLKGVDSTLKIQPAKLEDSAVYLCASSLVGFLGREQYFGPGTRLTVT.

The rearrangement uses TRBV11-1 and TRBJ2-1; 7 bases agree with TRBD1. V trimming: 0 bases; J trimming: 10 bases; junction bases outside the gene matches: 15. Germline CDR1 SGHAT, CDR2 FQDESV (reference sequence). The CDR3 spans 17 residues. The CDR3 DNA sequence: TGTGCCAGCAGCTTAGCCCCGGGGCAGGGACAGCGCTCGGAGCAGTTCTTC. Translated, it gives CASSLAPGQGQRSEQFF.

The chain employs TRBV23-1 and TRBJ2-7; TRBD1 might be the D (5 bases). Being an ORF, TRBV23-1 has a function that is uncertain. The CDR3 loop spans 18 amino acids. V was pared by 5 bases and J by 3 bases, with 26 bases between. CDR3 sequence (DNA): TGCGCCAGCAGTAAACGTCGGGCCCCCAGGGAATCTGGCTACGAGCAGTACTTC. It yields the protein CASSKRRAPRESGYEQYF.

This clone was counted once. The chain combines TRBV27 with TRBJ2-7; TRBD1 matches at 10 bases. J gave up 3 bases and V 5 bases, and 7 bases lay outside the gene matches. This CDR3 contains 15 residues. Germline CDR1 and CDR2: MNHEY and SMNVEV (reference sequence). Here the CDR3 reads CASSPSRTGGYEQYF. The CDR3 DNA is TGTGCCAGCAGTCCGAGTAGGACAGGGGGCTACGAGCAGTACTTC.

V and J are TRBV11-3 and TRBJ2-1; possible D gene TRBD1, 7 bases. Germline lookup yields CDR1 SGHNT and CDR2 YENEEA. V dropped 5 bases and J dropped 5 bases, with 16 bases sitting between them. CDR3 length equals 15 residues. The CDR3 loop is CASSGGRQGHNEQFF. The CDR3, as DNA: TGTGCCAGCAGCGGGGGGAGACAGGGACACAATGAGCAGTTCTTC.

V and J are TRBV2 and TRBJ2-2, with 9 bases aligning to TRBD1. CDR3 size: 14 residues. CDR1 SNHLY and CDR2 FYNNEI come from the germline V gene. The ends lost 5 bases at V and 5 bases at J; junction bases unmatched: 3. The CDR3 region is CASSWTGDTGELFF. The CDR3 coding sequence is TGTGCCAGCAGTTGGACAGGGGATACCGGGGAGCTGTTTTTT.

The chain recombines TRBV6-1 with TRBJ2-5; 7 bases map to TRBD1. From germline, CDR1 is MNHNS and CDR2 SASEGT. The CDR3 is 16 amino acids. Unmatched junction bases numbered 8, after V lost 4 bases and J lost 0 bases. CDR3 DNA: TGTGCCAGCAGTGTATCGTACGGGACAGACCAAGAGACCCAGTACTTC. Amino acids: CASSVSYGTDQETQYF.

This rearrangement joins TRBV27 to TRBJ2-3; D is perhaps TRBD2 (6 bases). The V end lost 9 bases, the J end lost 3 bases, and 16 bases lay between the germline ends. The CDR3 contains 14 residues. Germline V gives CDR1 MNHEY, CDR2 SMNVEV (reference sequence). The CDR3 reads CASGWRGRTDTQYF. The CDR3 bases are TGTGCCAGTGGGTGGCGGGGCCGAACAGATACGCAGTATTTT.

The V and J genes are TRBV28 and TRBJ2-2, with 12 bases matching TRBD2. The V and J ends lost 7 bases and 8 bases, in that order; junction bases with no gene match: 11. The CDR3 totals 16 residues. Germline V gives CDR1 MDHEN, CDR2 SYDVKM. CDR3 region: CASTLAGGLALGELFF. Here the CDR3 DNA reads TGTGCCAGCACCCTAGCGGGGGGGCTGGCCCTAGGGGAGCTGTTTTTT.

CDR3 sequence reads: CASSGGRETQYF. The CDR3 nucleotides are TGTGCCAGCTCCGGGGGGAGGGAGACCCAGTACTTC. This rearrangement joins TRBV5-5 to TRBJ2-5; 7 bases align to TRBD2. The germline gives CDR1 SGHKS, CDR2 YYEKEE (reference sequence). The CDR3 extends over 12 amino acids. V gave up 7 bases and J gave up 5 bases; unmatched junction bases: 5.

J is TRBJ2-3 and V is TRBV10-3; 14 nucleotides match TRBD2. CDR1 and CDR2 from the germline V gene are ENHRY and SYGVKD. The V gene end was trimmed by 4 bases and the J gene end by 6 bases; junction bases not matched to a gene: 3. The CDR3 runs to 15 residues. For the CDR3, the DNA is TGTGCCATCAGTGGGACTAGCGGGGGGACGGATACGCAGTATTTT. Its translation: CAISGTSGGTDTQYF.

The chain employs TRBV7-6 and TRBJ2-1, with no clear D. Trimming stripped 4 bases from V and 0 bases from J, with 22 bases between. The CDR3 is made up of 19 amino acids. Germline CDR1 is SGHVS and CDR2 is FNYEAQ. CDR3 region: CASSSPRGSLSGSYNEQFF. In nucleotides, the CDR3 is TGTGCCAGCAGCTCACCCCGTGGAAGTTTGTCGGGCTCCTACAATGAGCAGTTCTTC.

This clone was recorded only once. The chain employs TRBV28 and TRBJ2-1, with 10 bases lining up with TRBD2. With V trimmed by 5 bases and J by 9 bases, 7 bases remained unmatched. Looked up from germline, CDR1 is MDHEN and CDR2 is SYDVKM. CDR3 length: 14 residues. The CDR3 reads CASSHAGLAVEQFF. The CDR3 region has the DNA TGTGCCAGCAGTCACGCAGGACTAGCGGTTGAGCAGTTCTTC.

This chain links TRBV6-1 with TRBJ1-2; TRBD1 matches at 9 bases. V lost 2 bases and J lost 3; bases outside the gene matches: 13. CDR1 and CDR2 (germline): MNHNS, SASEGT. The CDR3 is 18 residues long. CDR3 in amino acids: CASSERRGTTGGYYGYTF. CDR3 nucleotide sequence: TGTGCCAGCAGTGAACGCCGGGGTACGACAGGGGGGTACTATGGCTACACCTTC.

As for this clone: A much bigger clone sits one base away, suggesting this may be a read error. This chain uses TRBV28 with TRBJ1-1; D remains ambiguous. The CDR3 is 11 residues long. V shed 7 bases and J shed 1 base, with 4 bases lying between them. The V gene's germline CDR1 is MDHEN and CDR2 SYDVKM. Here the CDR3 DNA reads TGTGCCAGCATCTGGAACACTGAAGCTTTCTTT. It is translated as CASIWNTEAFF.

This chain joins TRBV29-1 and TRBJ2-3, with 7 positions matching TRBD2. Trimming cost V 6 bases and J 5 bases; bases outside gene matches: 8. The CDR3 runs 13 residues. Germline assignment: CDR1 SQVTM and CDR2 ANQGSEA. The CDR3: CSVQRGTEDTQYF. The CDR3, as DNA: TGCAGCGTCCAGCGGGGTACGGAAGATACGCAGTATTTT.

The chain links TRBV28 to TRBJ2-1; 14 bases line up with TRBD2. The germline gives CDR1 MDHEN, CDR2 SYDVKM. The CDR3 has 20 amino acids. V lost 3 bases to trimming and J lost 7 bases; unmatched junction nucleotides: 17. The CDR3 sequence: CASSFGWTWGTSGSQNEQFF. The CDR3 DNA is TGTGCCAGCAGTTTTGGATGGACCTGGGGGACTAGCGGGAGCCAGAATGAGCAGTTCTTC.